The clone carrying this T cell receptor beta chain was seen a few times. This sample is part of a study of regulatory T cells in long-lasting Graves disease. Across the study: Prior antithyroid drug treatment in newly diagnosed Graves' patients lasted under 3 months.

Noted time point: newly diagnosed GD, antithyroid drugs for less than 3 months. PBMCs provided the RNA from which the TCR library was made. Through Arm-PCR of CDR3 regions and iRepertoire HTBI primers, TCR beta libraries were built. TCRdb redid the calling of the multiplex PCR reads with MiXCR, one entry per CDR3 protein. The sample lists 200,000 to 250,000 distinct CDR3 sequences, roughly a fifth occurring once. In addition, the sample was reused for a study of T cells in Graves' hyperthyroidism and ophthalmopathy.

The sequences come from peripheral blood mononuclear cells (PBMCs), collected at new diagnosis, from a patient treated with antithyroid drugs. This TCR was recovered from a woman in her twenties or thirties with Graves disease.

The DNA for the CDR3 is TGTGCCAGCAGCCTTCGAGCGGGGGAGACGGGGAATGAGCAGTTCTTC. Its protein product is CASSLRAGETGNEQFF. The chain combines TRBV7-3 with TRBJ2-1; TRBD2 matches at 8 bases. The ends lost 5 bases at V and 7 bases at J; junction bases unmatched: 13. The germline V gene has CDR1 SGHTA and CDR2 FQGTGA. The CDR3 consists of 16 residues.